This T cell receptor (beta chain) was observed in a study of beta chain features in type 1 diabetes (dated by TCRdb to the late 2010s). For context, the study as a whole: Patients and healthy donors did not differ in mean age, gender distribution, total cell number or subset yield. A total of around 110,000,000 sorted cells were examined across all samples, and RNA yield correlated strongly with the number of cells per subset. The study compared TCRB repertoires of sorted circulating CD4+ T cell subsets between recently diagnosed type 1 diabetes patients and matched healthy donors. Naive and central memory subsets were obtained from all 30 or so donors, but regulatory and stem cell-like memory subsets were isolated from only 8 patients and roughly 8 healthy donors. General findings and caveats noted by the study authors: Fewer insertions and more nucleotide deletions at VDJ recombination sites were observed in patients with type 1 diabetes, implying thymic rearrangement abnormalities. Sequencing cDNA rather than genomic DNA could over-represent highly expressing activated cells, although activation and CD3 levels did not differ between groups. Type 1 diabetes patients showed a moderate but significant shortening of TCRB CDR3 length in all four CD4+ subsets. Shorter templates might be favored by PCR, yet because patient and control samples were amplified and corrected together, any such skew would affect both groups equally. Because small numbers of individuals were included in the HLA sub-analyses, any influence of HLA type on TCRB rearrangement was left unresolved. Naive, central memory and regulatory TCRB repertoires appeared to be more similar among patients than among healthy donors.

Each donor gave one peripheral blood draw, approximately 100 mL on average, collected into heparinised tubes. Naive, central memory, regulatory and stem cell-like memory CD4+ T cells were sorted on a BD FACSAria II using a panel including CD45RO, CCR7, CD25, CD127, CD95 and CD27. All sorted populations exceeded 95% purity. PBMCs were isolated immediately by Lymphoprep density gradient centrifugation and stained directly without culture. So that batch effects would be minimized, each experiment stained and sorted samples in pairs, pairing one healthy donor with one patient. The entire amount of isolated RNA was reverse transcribed using the High Capacity cDNA Reverse Transcription Kit, so the sequenced TCRB transcripts were expressed ones. Naive, central memory and regulatory T cell samples underwent deep immunoSEQ sequencing, averaging about 3.3 million total reads per sample. Sorted cells were lysed in RLT buffer and RNA was extracted with DNase-treated RNeasy Micro or Mini kits, depending on cell number. Each cell subset was processed on its own to prevent cross-contamination, while patient and healthy donor samples were processed together. The immunoSEQ multiplex PCR was used to amplify TCRB sequences from cDNA, generating 87-bp fragments that spanned the CDR3 region. Sequencing of the amplicons was performed on the Illumina HiSeq platform. The authors' pipeline ran thus. Synthetic template baselines were used to correct PCR bias computationally, reads within Hamming distance 2 were collapsed, and singletons that could not be merged were discarded. By aligning reads against IMGT, V, D and J genes, CDR3 length, and insertions or deletions at six rearrangement sites were assigned. Clonotype counts were normalized to sorted cell number within each subset before computing true diversity and Gini coefficients with the tcR R package. The overlap coefficient, calculated on TCRB nucleotide sequences, was used to measure repertoire sharing. Out-of-frame TCRB sequences from naive cells were analyzed as a proxy for the pre-selection repertoire. In its TCRdb copy, this immuneACCESS table keeps in-frame sequences only and misses some clones. Where compared with another copy, unresolved V genes explain less than half of these, and the others have no known cause. V, J and clone size derive from that table, while D and trimming were established from the DNA sequence. In this sample the table shows around 690,000 clones, 9.5% to 15% of which occur a single time. More than 0.095% of the sample is taken by the ten largest.

With respect to this clone: The clone's antigen remains unknown. The sample holds no much larger clone one base away, and base qualities are not on file.

There are 17 amino acids in the CDR3, from cysteine to phenylalanine inclusive. The sequence is cut down to CDR3 DNA, 51 bases in frame from base 1. V and J are trimmed by 1 base and 2 bases, and the gene matches miss 7 bases of the junction. CDR1 and CDR2 (SGHVS, FQNEAQ) derive from the germline V gene. This TCR was recovered from a man aged 30 to 45 with type 1 diabetes. The rearranged segments are TRBV7-8 and TRBJ2-2; 7 junctional bases match TRBD1. Sequencing input: naive CD4+ T cells from blood. The sample's cell subset or site label, in plain terms: true naive CD4+ T cells. The CDR3 amino acid sequence is: CASSLGAGTVNTGELFF. The bases are TGTGCCAGCAGCTTAGGGGCCGGGACAGTAAACACCGGGGAGCTGTTTTTT.